Following are 23 T cell receptor beta chains from one sample sequenced in a study of post-analysis software for immune sequencing data. Sequencing libraries made from TCR beta cDNA carried unique molecular identifiers. TCRdb passed the PCR reads through MiXCR, listing each CDR3 protein once. The top ten hold 12% of the sample, which has about 500,000 distinct CDR3 sequences, approximately 45% seen once. These receptors' targets are unknown. Findings of the study overall: TRBV segments more frequent in patients than in controls numbered five and included TRBV5-6, TRBV5-1 and TRBV20-1.

Sequenced sample: blood. The source is a girl between 5 and 17 years old with multiple sclerosis.

Comment on this clonotype: One end of the junction does not line up with germline, which may come from a read error. The chain links TRBV7-2 to TRBJ2-2; D could derive from TRBD1 or TRBD2 (5 bases each). This CDR3 is 17 amino acids long. Germline CDR1 and CDR2: SGHTA and FQGNSA. As DNA, the CDR3 is TGTGCCAACAGCCGGACATGGGGACGGACCTCCCCCGGGGAGCTGTTTTTT. This gives the protein CANSRTWGRTSPGELFF. Full variable domain (missing parts from reference TRBV7-2 and TRBJ2-2): GAGVSQSPSNKVTEKGKDVELRCDPISGHTALYWYRQSLGQGLEFLIYFQGNSAPDKSGLPSDRFSAERTGGSVSTLTIQRTQQEDSAVYLCANSRTWGRTSPGELFFGEGSRLTVL.

Concerning this clonotype: At one end, the junction sequence differs from germline, possibly due to a read error. The chain has TRBV7-2 and TRBJ2-7; D is uncertain. The germline V gene has CDR1 SGHTA and CDR2 FQGNSA. CDR3 length: 15 residues. CDR3 sequence reads: CASSLRAVPRVERYF. CDR3 nucleotide sequence: TGTGCCAGCAGCTTAAGGGCTGTGCCACGGGTCGAGCGGTACTTC.

This clonotype was detected a few times. CDR3 sequence: CAISEIAGSYNEQFF. The CDR3 DNA follows: TGTGCCATCAGTGAAATAGCGGGAAGTTACAATGAGCAGTTCTTC. This chain connects TRBV10-3 to TRBJ2-1, with 8 bases aligning to TRBD2. CDR3 length equals 15 residues. The V segment lost 3 bases and the J segment 4 bases; nucleotides outside the gene matches: 5. Per germline, CDR1 ENHRY and CDR2 SYGVKD.

This chain joins TRBV29-1 and TRBJ1-1, with D possibly TRBD1 on 6 matching bases. The germline gives CDR1 SQVTM, CDR2 ANQGSEA. V was trimmed by 7 bases and J by 5 bases, leaving 11 bases between them. The CDR3 has 11 residues. In nucleotides, the CDR3 is TGCAGCGCACTACAGGGAACTGAAGCTTTCTTT. Translation: CSALQGTEAFF.

The gene calls are TRBV4-2 and TRBJ2-5, with 14 bases lining up with TRBD2. V lost 4 bases to trimming and J lost 5 bases; unmatched junction nucleotides: 9. This CDR3 has 17 residues. In germline, CDR1 is LGHNA, CDR2 YNFKEQ. The CDR3 DNA follows: TGTGCCAGCAGCCCCACCGGGACTAGCGGGAGCGGGGAGACCCAGTACTTC. This sequence encodes CASSPTGTSGSGETQYF.

This rearrangement joins TRBV7-2 to TRBJ2-7, with D maybe TRBD2 (7 bases). The CDR3 loop spans 17 amino acids. The V end was cut by 3 bases, the J end by 0 bases, with 18 bases between. Germline CDR1 and CDR2: SGHTA and FQGNSA. The DNA for the CDR3 is TGTGCCAGCAGCTTCGTAGGGGGGGCCCTTTACTCCTACGAGCAGTACTTC. Amino acids: CASSFVGGALYSYEQYF.

This rearrangement joins TRBV7-2 to TRBJ2-5; D gene ambiguous. The CDR3 covers 13 residues. Germline lookup yields CDR1 SGHTA and CDR2 FQGNSA. Trimming cost V 1 base and J 13 bases, with 16 bases left between them. In DNA form, the CDR3 reads TGTGCCAGCAGCTTAGAGGCCCTGTACGAGCGGTACTTC. Residues: CASSLEALYERYF.

The chain is built from TRBV28 and TRBJ2-1; no definite D call. The CDR3 spans 11 residues. The V gene lost 6 bases and the J gene lost 11 bases, with 11 bases spanning the gap. Looked up from germline, CDR1 is MDHEN and CDR2 is SYDVKM. The CDR3 sequence: CASRTLLQQFF. CDR3 coding DNA: TGTGCCAGCAGAACCCTTTTACAGCAGTTCTTC.

This clonotype was seen a few times. The chain joins TRBV13 to TRBJ2-4; 8 bases line up with TRBD1. Germline lookup yields CDR1 PRHDT and CDR2 FYEKMQ (reference sequence). V was pared by 4 bases and J by 3 bases, with 5 bases of the junction left unmatched. This CDR3 comprises 15 residues. CDR3 amino acids: CASSYTGTGKNIQYF. CDR3 nucleotide sequence: TGTGCCAGCAGCTATACCGGGACAGGCAAAAACATTCAGTACTTC.

The table lists this clonotype with a few counts. The chain recombines TRBV24-1 with TRBJ2-1; TRBD2 aligns across 12 bases. CDR3 length: 19 amino acids. Per the germline V gene, CDR1 is KGHDR and CDR2 is SFDVKD. Trimming at V came to 3 bases and at J to 0 bases, leaving 8 bases not matched to a gene. The DNA for the CDR3 is TGTGCCACCAGTGATCAGGGACTAGCGGGCTCAAGCTCCTACAATGAGCAGTTCTTC. Protein sequence: CATSDQGLAGSSSYNEQFF.

V usage is TRBV5-5 and J usage is TRBJ2-6; a possible D gene is TRBD2 (5 bases). The CDR3 spans 18 residues. Germline V CDR1 and CDR2: SGHKS, YYEKEE (reference sequence). The V end was cut by 5 bases, the J end by 1 base, with 19 bases between. The CDR3, as DNA: TGTGCCAGCAGACCTTGGTACCCCGGGGAATCTGGGGCCAACGTCCTGACTTTC. It specifies CASRPWYPGESGANVLTF.

The chain links TRBV4-3 to TRBJ1-6; tentatively, D is TRBD1 (5 bases). The germline V and J ends were trimmed by 0 bases and 0 bases, with 9 bases remaining between them. CDR3 length equals 17 residues. Per the germline V gene, CDR1 is LGHNA and CDR2 is YSLEER. This CDR3 is CASSQDGGDSYNSPLHF. CDR3 DNA: TGCGCCAGCAGCCAAGACGGGGGAGACTCCTATAATTCACCCCTCCACTTT.

This clonotype was observed a few times. This chain links TRBV5-1 with TRBJ2-3, with no clear D. V lost 5 bases and J lost 1, with 8 bases in between. The germline V gene has CDR1 SGHRS and CDR2 YFSETQ. CDR3 size: 13 residues. CDR3 nucleotide sequence: TGCGCCAGCAGACCTCTTCGCACAGATACGCAGTATTTT. Its protein is CASRPLRTDTQYF. Combining the CDR3 with reference TRBV5-1 and TRBJ2-3 gives the whole variable domain KAGVTQTPRYLIKTRGQQVTLSCSPISGHRSVSWYQQTPGQGLQFLFEYFSETQRNKGNFPGRFSGRQFSNSRSEMNVSTLELGDSALYLCASRPLRTDTQYFGPGTRLTVL.

The CDR3 spells CSVQWDRSYEQYF. The CDR3 bases are TGCAGCGTTCAGTGGGACAGGTCCTACGAGCAGTACTTC. J is TRBJ2-7 and V is TRBV29-1, with 8 bases identical to TRBD1. CDR3 length equals 13 residues. V trimming: 5 bases; J trimming: 1 base; junction bases outside the gene matches: 4. CDR1 is SQVTM, CDR2 ANQGSEA, per germline.

The rearrangement uses TRBV7-6 and TRBJ2-5; D unresolved. The CDR3 length is 14 residues. V dropped 2 bases and J dropped 1 base, with 8 bases sitting between them. Germline CDR1 reads SGHVS; CDR2 reads FNYEAQ. The CDR3 coding sequence is TGTGCCAGCAGCTTAAGTCCGTTCCAAGAGACCCAGTACTTC. Its protein product is CASSLSPFQETQYF.

The rearrangement links TRBV7-3 to TRBJ2-3; 7 bases fit TRBD2. Germline CDR1 reads SGHTA; CDR2 reads FQGTGA. The CDR3 runs to 14 residues. With V trimmed by 5 bases and J by 4 bases, 6 bases remained unmatched. CDR3 in amino acids: CASSPKRDSDTQYF. The CDR3 nucleotides are TGTGCCAGCAGCCCAAAGCGGGACTCAGATACGCAGTATTTT. Drawing the rest from reference TRBV7-3 and TRBJ2-3, the complete variable domain is GAGVSQTPSNKVTEKGKYVELRCDPISGHTALYWYRQSLGQGPEFLIYFQGTGAADDSGLPNDRFFAVRPEGSVSTLKIQRTERGDSAVYLCASSPKRDSDTQYFGPGTRLTVL.

V is TRBV25-1 and J is TRBJ1-4; D call uncertain. Trimming removed 4 bases from V and 7 bases from J, with 7 bases in between. The CDR3 spans 12 residues. Per germline, CDR1 MGHDK and CDR2 SYGVNS. CDR3 loop: CASSASGEKLFF. The CDR3 nucleotides read TGTGCCAGCAGTGCCTCGGGTGAAAAACTGTTTTTT.

CDR3 nucleotide sequence: TGCAGTGTCAGGGGGGGTAGCTCCTACAATGAGCAGTTCTTC. This sequence encodes CSVRGGSSYNEQFF. The rearrangement links TRBV20-1 to TRBJ2-1; D may match TRBD1 or TRBD2 (7 bases each). The CDR3 runs 14 residues. Deletions cut 7 bases from V and 0 bases from J, with 13 bases between. CDR1 and CDR2 from the germline V gene are DFQATT and SNEGSKA (reference sequence).

A few counts support this clonotype. V and J are TRBV15 and TRBJ2-7; 7 positions agree with TRBD1. Losses at the gene ends were 1 base for V and 2 bases for J; bases not matched to a gene: 8. The CDR3 has 16 amino acids. From germline, CDR1 is LNHNV and CDR2 YYDKDF (reference sequence). The CDR3 DNA is TGTGCCACCAGCAGAGCCGGGACAGCATTTACCTACGAGCAGTACTTC. Protein product: CATSRAGTAFTYEQYF. Using reference TRBV15 and TRBJ2-7 for the parts outside the CDR3, the full variable domain is DAMVIQNPRYQVTQFGKPVTLSCSQTLNHNVMYWYQQKSSQAPKLLFHYYDKDFNNEADTPDNFQSRRPNTSFCFLDIRSPGLGDTAMYLCATSRAGTAFTYEQYFGPGTRLTVT.

This clonotype was observed a few times. The chain links TRBV29-1 to TRBJ2-1, with 7 bases identical to TRBD1. With 4 bases clipped from V and 4 bases from J, the junction kept 1 base outside the gene matches. There are 12 residues in the CDR3. CDR1 SQVTM and CDR2 ANQGSEA come from the germline V gene. This CDR3 is CSVVGQYNEQFF. Here the CDR3 DNA reads TGCAGCGTTGTGGGACAGTACAATGAGCAGTTCTTC.

This clonotype occurred a few times. The rearrangement links TRBV5-1 to TRBJ1-4; D is unresolved. The germline V gene encodes CDR1 SGHRS and CDR2 YFSETQ. Trimming removed 2 bases at V and 13 bases at J, with 12 bases between. The CDR3 runs 12 residues. This CDR3 is CASSFGEGVLFF. The CDR3 coding sequence is TGCGCCAGCAGCTTCGGGGAGGGAGTACTGTTTTTT.

The rearrangement links TRBV4-1 to TRBJ2-7, with a tentative D call TRBD1 (5 bases). The length of the CDR3 is 15 residues. From germline, CDR1 is MGHRA and CDR2 YSYEKL. V was shortened by 0 bases and J by 1 base, with 10 bases between the two germline ends. The CDR3 DNA reads as TGCGCCAGCAGCCAAGATCCTGCAGGGTCCTACGAGCAGTACTTC. This codes for CASSQDPAGSYEQYF.

This rearrangement joins TRBV29-1 to TRBJ1-1, with TRBD1 matching 7 bases. This CDR3 is 17 amino acids long. Germline values: CDR1 SQVTM, CDR2 ANQGSEA. V shed 3 bases and J 0 bases; nucleotides not matched to a gene: 13. In DNA form, the CDR3 reads TGCAGCGTTGATCCCCCCAGGGGGAATCGCATGAACACTGAAGCTTTCTTT. It codes for CSVDPPRGNRMNTEAFF.